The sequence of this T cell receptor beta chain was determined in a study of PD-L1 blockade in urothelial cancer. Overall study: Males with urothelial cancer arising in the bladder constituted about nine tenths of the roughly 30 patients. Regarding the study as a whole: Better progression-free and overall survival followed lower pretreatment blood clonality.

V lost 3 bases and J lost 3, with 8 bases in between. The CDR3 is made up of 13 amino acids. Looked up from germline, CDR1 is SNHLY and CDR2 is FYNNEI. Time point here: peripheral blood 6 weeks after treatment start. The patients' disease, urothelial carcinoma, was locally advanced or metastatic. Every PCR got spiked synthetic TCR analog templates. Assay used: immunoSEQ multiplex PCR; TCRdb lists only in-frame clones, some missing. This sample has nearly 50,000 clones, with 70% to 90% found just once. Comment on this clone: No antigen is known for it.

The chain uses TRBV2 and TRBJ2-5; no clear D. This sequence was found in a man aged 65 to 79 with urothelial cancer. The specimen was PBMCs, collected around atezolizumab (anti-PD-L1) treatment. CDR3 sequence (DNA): TGTGCCAGCAGTGAGGGCAGAGAAGAGACCCAGTACTTC. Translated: CASSEGREETQYF.